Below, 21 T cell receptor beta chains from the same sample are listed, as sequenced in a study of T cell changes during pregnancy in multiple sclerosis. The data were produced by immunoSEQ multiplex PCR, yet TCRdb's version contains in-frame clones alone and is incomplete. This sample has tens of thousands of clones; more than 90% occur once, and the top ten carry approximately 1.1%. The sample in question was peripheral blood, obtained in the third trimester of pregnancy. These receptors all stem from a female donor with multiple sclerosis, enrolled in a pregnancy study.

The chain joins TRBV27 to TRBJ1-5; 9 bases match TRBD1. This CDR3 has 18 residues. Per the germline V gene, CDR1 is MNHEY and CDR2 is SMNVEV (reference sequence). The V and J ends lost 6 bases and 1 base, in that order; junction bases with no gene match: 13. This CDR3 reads CASSPRTGATVSNQPQHF. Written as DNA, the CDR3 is TGTGCCAGCAGCCCCAGGACAGGGGCTACCGTAAGCAATCAGCCCCAGCATTTT.

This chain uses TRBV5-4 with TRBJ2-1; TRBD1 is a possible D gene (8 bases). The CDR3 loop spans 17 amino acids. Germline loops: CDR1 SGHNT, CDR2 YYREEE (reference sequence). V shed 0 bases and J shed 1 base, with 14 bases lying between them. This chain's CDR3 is CASSLGGQGGSYNEQFF. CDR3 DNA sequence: TGTGCCAGCAGCTTGGGCGGACAGGGAGGGTCCTACAATGAGCAGTTCTTC.

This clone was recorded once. The CDR3 spells CAIRGVSGANVLTF. The CDR3 region has the DNA TGTGCCATCAGAGGAGTCTCTGGGGCCAACGTCCTGACTTTC. The chain carries TRBV10-3 and TRBJ2-6, with D uncertain. Trimming removed 6 bases from V and 0 bases from J, with 6 bases in between. In germline, CDR1 is ENHRY, CDR2 SYGVKD. This CDR3 has 14 residues.

The CDR3 nucleotides are TGCAGTGCCAACCGCGCCGGGGAGCTGTTTTTT. Translated, it gives CSANRAGELFF. The V and J genes are TRBV20-1 and TRBJ2-2; no clear D. Trimming took 6 bases from V and 6 from J, leaving 8 bases between them. The CDR3 totals 11 residues. Per the germline V gene, CDR1 is DFQATT and CDR2 is SNEGSKA (reference sequence).

CDR3 region: CASSSGTSVDNEQFF. DNA of the CDR3: TGTGCCAGCAGTTCCGGGACTAGCGTTGACAATGAGCAGTTCTTC. V gene TRBV28 combines with J gene TRBJ2-1, with 10 bases that match TRBD2. Losses at the gene ends were 4 bases for V and 5 bases for J; bases not matched to a gene: 5. The length of the CDR3 is 15 residues. CDR1 is MDHEN and CDR2 is SYDVKM in the germline V gene.

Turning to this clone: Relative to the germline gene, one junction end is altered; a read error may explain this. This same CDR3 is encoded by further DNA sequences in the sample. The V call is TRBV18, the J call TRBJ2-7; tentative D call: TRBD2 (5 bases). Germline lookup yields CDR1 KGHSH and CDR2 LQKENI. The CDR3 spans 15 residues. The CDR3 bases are TGTGCCAGCTCAGATAGCCGAGGGCACTCCTACGAGCAGTACTTT. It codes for CASSDSRGHSYEQYF.

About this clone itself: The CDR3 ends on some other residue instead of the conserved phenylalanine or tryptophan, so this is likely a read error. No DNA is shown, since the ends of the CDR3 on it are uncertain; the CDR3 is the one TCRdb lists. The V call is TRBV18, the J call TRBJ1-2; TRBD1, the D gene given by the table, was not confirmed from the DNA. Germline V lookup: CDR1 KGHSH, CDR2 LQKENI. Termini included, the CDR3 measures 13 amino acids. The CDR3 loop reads CASSPYSRDTELY.

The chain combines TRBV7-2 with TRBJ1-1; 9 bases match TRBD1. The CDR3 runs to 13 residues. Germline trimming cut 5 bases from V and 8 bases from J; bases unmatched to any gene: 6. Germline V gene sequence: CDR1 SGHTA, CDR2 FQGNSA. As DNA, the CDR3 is TGTGCCAGCAGCATACAGGGGGCGCGGGAAGCTTTCTTT. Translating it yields CASSIQGAREAFF.

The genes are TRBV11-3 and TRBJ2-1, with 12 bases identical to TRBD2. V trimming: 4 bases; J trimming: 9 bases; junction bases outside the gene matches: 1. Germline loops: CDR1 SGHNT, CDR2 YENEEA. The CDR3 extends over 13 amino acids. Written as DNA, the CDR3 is TGTGCCAGCAGCTGGGGACTAGCGGGTGAGCAGTTCTTC. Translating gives CASSWGLAGEQFF. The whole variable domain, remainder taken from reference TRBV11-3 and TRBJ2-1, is EAGVVQSPRYKIIEKKQPVAFWCNPISGHNTLYWYLQNLGQGPELLIRYENEEAVDDSQLPKDRFSAERLKGVDSTLKIQPAELGDSAVYLCASSWGLAGEQFFGPGTRLTVL.

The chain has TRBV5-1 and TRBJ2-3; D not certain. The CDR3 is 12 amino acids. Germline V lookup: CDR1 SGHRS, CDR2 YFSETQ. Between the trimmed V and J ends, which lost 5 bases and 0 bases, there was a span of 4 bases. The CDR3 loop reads CASRESTDTQYF. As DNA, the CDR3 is TGCGCCAGCAGGGAGAGCACAGATACGCAGTATTTT.

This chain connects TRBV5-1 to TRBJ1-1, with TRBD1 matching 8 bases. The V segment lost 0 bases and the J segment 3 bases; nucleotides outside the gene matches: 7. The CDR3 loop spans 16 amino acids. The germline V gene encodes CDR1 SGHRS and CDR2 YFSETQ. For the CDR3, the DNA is TGCGCCAGCAGCTTGGGGGCAGGGGGCACATACACTGAAGCTTTCTTT. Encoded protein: CASSLGAGGTYTEAFF.

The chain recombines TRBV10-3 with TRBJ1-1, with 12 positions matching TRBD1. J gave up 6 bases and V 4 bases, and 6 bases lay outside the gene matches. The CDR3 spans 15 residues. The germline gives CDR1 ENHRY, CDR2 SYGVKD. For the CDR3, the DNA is TGTGCCATCAGTGTGGGACAGGGGGCATCCCCTGAAGCTTTCTTT. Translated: CAISVGQGASPEAFF.

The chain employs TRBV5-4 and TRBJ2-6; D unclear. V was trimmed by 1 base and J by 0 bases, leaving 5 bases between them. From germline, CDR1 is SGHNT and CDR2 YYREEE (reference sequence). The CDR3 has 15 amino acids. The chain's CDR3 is CASSLTNSGANVLTF. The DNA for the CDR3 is TGTGCCAGCAGCTTGACAAACTCTGGGGCCAACGTCCTGACTTTC.

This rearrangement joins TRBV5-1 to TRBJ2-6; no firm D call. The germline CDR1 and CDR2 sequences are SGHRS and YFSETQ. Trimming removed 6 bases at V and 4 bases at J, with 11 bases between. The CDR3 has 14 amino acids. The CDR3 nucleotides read TGCGCCAGCACGCCGTCGAGCGGGGCCAACGTCCTGACTTTC. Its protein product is CASTPSSGANVLTF.

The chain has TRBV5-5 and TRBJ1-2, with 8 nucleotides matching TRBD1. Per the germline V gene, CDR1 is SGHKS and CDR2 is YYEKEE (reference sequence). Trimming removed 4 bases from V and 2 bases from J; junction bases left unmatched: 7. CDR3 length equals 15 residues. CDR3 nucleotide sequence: TGTGCCAGCAGCCTAGGACAGGGTCCCAACTATGGCTACACCTTC. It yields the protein CASSLGQGPNYGYTF.

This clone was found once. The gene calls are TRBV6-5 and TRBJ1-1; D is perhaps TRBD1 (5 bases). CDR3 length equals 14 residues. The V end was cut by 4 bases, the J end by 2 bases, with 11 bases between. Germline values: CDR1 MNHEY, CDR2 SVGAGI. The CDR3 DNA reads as TGTGCCAGCAGTTCCCTGGACACAAACACTGAAGCTTTCTTT. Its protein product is CASSSLDTNTEAFF.

The CDR3 loop reads CASSLDDRDIYGYTF. The CDR3 nucleotides read TGTGCCAGCAGCTTAGATGACAGAGACATCTATGGCTACACCTTC. The chain carries TRBV11-2 and TRBJ1-2, with D possibly matching TRBD1 (5 bases). Deletions cut 0 bases from V and 4 bases from J, with 12 bases between. Germline values: CDR1 SGHAT, CDR2 FQNNGV. The CDR3 loop spans 15 amino acids.

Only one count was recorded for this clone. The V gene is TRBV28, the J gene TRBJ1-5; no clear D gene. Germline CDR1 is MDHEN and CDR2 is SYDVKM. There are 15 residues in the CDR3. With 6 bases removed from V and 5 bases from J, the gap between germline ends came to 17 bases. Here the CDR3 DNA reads TGTGCCAGCAGCCCAGACATAACGGTCGATCAGCCCCAGCATTTT. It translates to CASSPDITVDQPQHF.

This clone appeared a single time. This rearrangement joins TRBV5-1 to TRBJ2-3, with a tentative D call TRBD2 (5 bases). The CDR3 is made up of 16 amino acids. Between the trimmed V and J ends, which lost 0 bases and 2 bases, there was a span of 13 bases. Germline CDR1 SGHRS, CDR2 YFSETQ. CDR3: CASSLVAGMNTDTQYF. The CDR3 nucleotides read TGCGCCAGCAGCTTGGTTGCCGGGATGAACACAGATACGCAGTATTTT.

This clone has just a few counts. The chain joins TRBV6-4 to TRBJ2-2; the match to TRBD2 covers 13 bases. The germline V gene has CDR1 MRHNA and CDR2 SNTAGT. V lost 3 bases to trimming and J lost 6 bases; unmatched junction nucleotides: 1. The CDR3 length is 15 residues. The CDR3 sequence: CASSELAGGSGELFF. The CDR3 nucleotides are TGTGCCAGCAGTGAACTAGCGGGAGGGTCCGGGGAGCTGTTTTTT.

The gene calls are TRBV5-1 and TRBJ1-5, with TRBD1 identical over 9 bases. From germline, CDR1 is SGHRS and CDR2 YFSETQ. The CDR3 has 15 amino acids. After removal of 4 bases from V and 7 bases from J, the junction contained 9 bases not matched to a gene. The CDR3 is CASSTGQGPGQPQHF. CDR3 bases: TGCGCCAGCAGCACGGGACAGGGCCCTGGCCAGCCCCAGCATTTT. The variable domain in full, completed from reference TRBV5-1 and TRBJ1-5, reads KAGVTQTPRYLIKTRGQQVTLSCSPISGHRSVSWYQQTPGQGLQFLFEYFSETQRNKGNFPGRFSGRQFSNSRSEMNVSTLELGDSALYLCASSTGQGPGQPQHFGDGTRLSIL.